These 14 T cell receptor beta chains were all obtained from the same sample, sequenced in a study of beta chain features in type 1 diabetes. Since all of the isolated RNA was reverse transcribed, expressed TCRB transcripts were what got sequenced. Produced via immunoSEQ multiplex PCR; TCRdb's table is partial and in-frame only. Of approximately 170,000 clones listed, about 9.8% are singletons. The source material was central memory CD4+ T cells from blood. Receptors were obtained from a woman aged 18-29 years in good health.

The chain employs TRBV9 and TRBJ2-1, with 7 nucleotides matching TRBD2. The V gene's germline CDR1 is SGDLS and CDR2 YYNGEE. The CDR3 runs 15 residues. After removal of 3 bases from V and 0 bases from J, the junction contained 3 bases not matched to a gene. DNA of the CDR3: TGTGCCAGCAGCGCCAGCGGGGACTCCTACAATGAGCAGTTCTTC. This translates into CASSASGDSYNEQFF.

This clone turned up a few times. The CDR3 DNA reads as TGTGCCAGCAGCTTGGAATTGGCTAGCGGGGGGGCGGAGACCCAGTACTTC. Its translation: CASSLELASGGAETQYF. This rearrangement joins TRBV5-6 to TRBJ2-5; TRBD2 matches at 12 bases. CDR1 and CDR2 (germline): SGHDT, YYEEEE. V lost 0 bases to trimming and J lost 5 bases; unmatched junction nucleotides: 8. The CDR3 runs to 17 residues.

This chain links TRBV30 with TRBJ2-5; D perhaps matches TRBD2 (7 bases). Trimming shortened V by 2 bases and J by 9 bases, and 16 bases separated the two germline ends. The CDR3 is made up of 13 amino acids. In germline, CDR1 is GTSNPN, CDR2 SVGIG (reference sequence). The CDR3 spells CAWSTGGPGAQYF. The CDR3 DNA sequence: TGTGCCTGGAGTACGGGGGGACCAGGGGCCCAGTACTTC.

This chain joins TRBV27 and TRBJ1-3; perhaps TRBD1 as D (5 bases). Germline CDR1 is MNHEY and CDR2 is SMNVEV (reference sequence). The CDR3 is 13 residues long. Between the trimmed V and J ends, which lost 3 bases and 4 bases, there was a span of 7 bases. The CDR3 region is CASSFDRGNTIYF. The DNA of the CDR3 is TGTGCCAGCAGTTTCGACAGAGGAAACACCATATATTTT.

This clone has just a few counts. The V call is TRBV5-1, the J call TRBJ2-7; no clear D. This CDR3 region has 13 residues. V shed 6 bases and J shed 0 bases, with 10 bases lying between them. Germline CDR1 and CDR2: SGHRS and YFSETQ. In DNA, the CDR3 is TGCGCCAGCACCTCACAGAGCTCCTACGAGCAGTACTTC. Its translation: CASTSQSSYEQYF.

This clone was observed a handful of times. The chain employs TRBV27 and TRBJ1-3; perhaps TRBD1 as D (5 bases). Trimming shortened V by 3 bases and J by 0 bases, and 15 bases separated the two germline ends. This CDR3 region has 17 residues. Germline V gene data show CDR1 as MNHEY and CDR2 as SMNVEV (reference sequence). CDR3 coding DNA: TGTGCCAGCAGTTTCAGGGCCTCCTCCGCCTCTGGAAACACCATATATTTT. Its protein product is CASSFRASSASGNTIYF.

The gene calls are TRBV30 and TRBJ1-4; D is unclear. The CDR3 length is 13 residues. Between the trimmed V and J ends, which lost 0 bases and 5 bases, there was a span of 7 bases. From germline, CDR1 is GTSNPN and CDR2 SVGIG (reference sequence). The CDR3 reads CAWSVQLNEKLFF. The CDR3 DNA reads TGTGCCTGGAGTGTACAGCTGAATGAAAAACTGTTTTTT. The entire variable domain, with the rest obtained from reference TRBV30 and TRBJ1-4, is as follows: SQTIHQWPATLVQPVGSPLSLECTVEGTSNPNLYWYRQAAGRGLQLLFYSVGIGQISSEVPQNLSASRPQDRQFILSSKKLLLSDSGFYLCAWSVQLNEKLFFGSGTQLSVL.

This clone showed up just a few times. The rearrangement uses TRBV2 and TRBJ1-1; maybe TRBD1 (5 bases). Trimming took 1 base from V and 7 from J, leaving 10 bases between them. The CDR3 is 13 amino acids. Germline loops: CDR1 SNHLY, CDR2 FYNNEI. The CDR3 is CASSEEADNEAFF. CDR3 nucleotides: TGTGCCAGCAGTGAAGAGGCGGACAATGAAGCTTTCTTT. The full variable domain, its missing parts supplied by reference TRBV2 and TRBJ1-1, is EPEVTQTPSHQVTQMGQEVILRCVPISNHLYFYWYRQILGQKVEFLVSFYNNEISEKSEIFDDQFSVERPDGSNFTLKIRSTKLEDSAMYFCASSEEADNEAFFGQGTRLTVV.

The CDR3 reads CASSIRQVQGTQYF. The CDR3, as DNA: TGTGCCAGCAGTATTCGACAAGTCCAGGGGACCCAGTACTTC. The chain carries TRBV2 and TRBJ2-5; tentatively, D is TRBD1 (5 bases). The CDR3 runs to 14 residues. CDR1 is SNHLY, CDR2 FYNNEI, per germline. V lost 5 bases and J 7 bases, leaving 17 bases between the germline ends.

This clone was detected a few times. The chain employs TRBV7-9 and TRBJ2-1, with 8 bases matching TRBD1. Per germline, CDR1 SEHNR and CDR2 FQNEAQ (reference sequence). J was trimmed by 4 bases and V by 1 base; bases with no gene match: 3. The CDR3 length is 15 residues. This CDR3 reads CASSLGTGRYNEQFF. DNA for the CDR3: TGTGCCAGCAGCTTAGGGACAGGGAGATACAATGAGCAGTTCTTC. Full variable domain (remainder filled in from reference TRBV7-9 and TRBJ2-1): DTGVSQNPRHKITKRGQNVTFRCDPISEHNRLYWYRQTLGQGPEFLTYFQNEAQLEKSRLLSDRFSAERPKGSFSTLEIQRTEQGDSAMYLCASSLGTGRYNEQFFGPGTRLTVL.

This chain connects TRBV2 to TRBJ2-6, with a weak D call TRBD2 (6 bases). The germline V gene has CDR1 SNHLY and CDR2 FYNNEI. The ends were cut back, 9 bases at V and 4 bases at J, with 19 bases in the middle. The CDR3 has 16 amino acids. CDR3 protein: CASKLNGGTGANVLTF. The CDR3 DNA is TGTGCCAGTAAACTAAACGGGGGAACCGGGGCCAACGTCCTGACTTTC. Full variable domain (outside the CDR3, taken from reference TRBV2 and TRBJ2-6): EPEVTQTPSHQVTQMGQEVILRCVPISNHLYFYWYRQILGQKVEFLVSFYNNEISEKSEIFDDQFSVERPDGSNFTLKIRSTKLEDSAMYFCASKLNGGTGANVLTFGAGSRLTVL.

The chain couples TRBV7-6 to TRBJ1-2; 8 positions match TRBD1. Looked up from germline, CDR1 is SGHVS and CDR2 is FNYEAQ. J was trimmed by 5 bases and V by 5 bases; bases with no gene match: 7. This CDR3 is built from 14 residues. CDR3 region: CASSLGQGEYGYTF. The CDR3 coding sequence is TGTGCCAGCAGCCTAGGACAGGGTGAATATGGCTACACCTTC.

This clone was counted a few times. The V and J genes are TRBV7-9 and TRBJ1-1, with D maybe TRBD1 (6 bases). Trimming stripped 5 bases from V and 0 bases from J, with 10 bases between. The germline V gene has CDR1 SEHNR and CDR2 FQNEAQ (reference sequence). The CDR3 sequence is 14 residues long. The CDR3 DNA is TGTGCCAGCAGCCTGCGGACAGTGAACACTGAAGCTTTCTTT. Translation: CASSLRTVNTEAFF.

This clone was observed a few times. The identical CDR3 is also encoded by other nucleotide sequences in the sample. This chain uses TRBV5-1 with TRBJ2-7; D ambiguous. The CDR3 runs to 13 residues. Germline CDR1 is SGHRS and CDR2 is YFSETQ. V lost 3 bases to trimming and J lost 3 bases, with 10 bases between them. The CDR3 bases are TGCGCCAGCAGCTATCCAGGAATCTACGAGCAGTACTTC. The encoded protein is CASSYPGIYEQYF.